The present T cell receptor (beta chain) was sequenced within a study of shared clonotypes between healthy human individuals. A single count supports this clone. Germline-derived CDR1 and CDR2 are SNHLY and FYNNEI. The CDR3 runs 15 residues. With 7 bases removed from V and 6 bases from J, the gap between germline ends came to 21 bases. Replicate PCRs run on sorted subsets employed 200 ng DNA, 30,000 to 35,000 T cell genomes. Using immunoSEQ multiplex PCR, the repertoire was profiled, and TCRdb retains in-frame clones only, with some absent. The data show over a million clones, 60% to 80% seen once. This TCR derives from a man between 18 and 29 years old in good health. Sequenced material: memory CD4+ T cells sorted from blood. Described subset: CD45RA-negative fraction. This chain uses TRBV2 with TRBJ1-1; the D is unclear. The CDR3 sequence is CASTQSGGNVPEAFF. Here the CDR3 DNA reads TGTGCCAGCACCCAATCCGGCGGCAACGTCCCTGAAGCTTTCTTT.